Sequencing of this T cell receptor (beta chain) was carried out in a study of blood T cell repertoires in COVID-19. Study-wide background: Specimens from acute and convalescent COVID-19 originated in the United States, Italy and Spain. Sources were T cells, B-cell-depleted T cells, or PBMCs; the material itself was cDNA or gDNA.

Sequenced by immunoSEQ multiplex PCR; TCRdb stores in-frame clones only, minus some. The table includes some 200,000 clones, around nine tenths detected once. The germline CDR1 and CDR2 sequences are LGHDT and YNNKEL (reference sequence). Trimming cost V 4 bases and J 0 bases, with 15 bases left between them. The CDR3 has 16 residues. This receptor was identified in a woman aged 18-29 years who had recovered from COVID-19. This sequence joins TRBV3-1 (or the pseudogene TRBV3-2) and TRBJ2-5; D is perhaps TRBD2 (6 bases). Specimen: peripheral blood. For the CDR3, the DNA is TGTGCCAGCAGCCGCCGTCTGGGGGGATACCAAGAGACCCAGTACTTC. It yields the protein CASSRRLGGYQETQYF.